The T cell receptor beta chain described here comes from a study of response to subunit inactivated influenza vaccine (dated by TCRdb to 2017 to 2018). The study in broad terms: Deep quantitative T cell receptor repertoire profiling was used in the study to track responses to a trivalent subunit inactivated influenza vaccine.

This clonotype turned up a few times. No cognate antigen has been identified for it. No base qualities exist here, and no much larger clone lies one base off it. Overall study outcomes, separate from this receptor: The authors suggested that each seasonal influenza vaccination may recruit only a limited number of new T cells.

The CDR3 numbers 12 residues from cysteine through phenylalanine. Of the read, only the CDR3 DNA is kept; its 36 bases are in frame from base 1. From a lookup of the germline V gene, CDR1 and CDR2 are SQVTM and ANQGSEA. The junction shows trimming of 5 bases on V and 5 bases on J, plus 12 bases between the germline ends. Library preparation was by RT-PCR. The sequencer was an Illumina HiSeq 2500. TCRdb reran the public reads through fastp at Q25 and MiXCR, keeping productive beta chains. Each CDR3 protein appears once, grouped with its most common genes and DNA. Recorded for this sample are hundreds of thousands of distinct CDR3 sequences; around 11% of them occurred a single time. Together, the top ten hold more than 9.5% of the sample. A further study also used this sample, focusing on T cells expressing NK-cell markers. The second paper states: The TCR beta cDNA libraries were made using 5'RACE template switching, a step that added both a universal primer site and unique molecular identifiers. TCR beta-chain repertoires were profiled in sorted CD3+CD56+NKG2C+, CD3+CD56+NKG2C- and CD3+CD56-NKG2C+ T-cell subsets from about 8 donors. Seven of the eight sequenced donors were HCMV-seropositive and one was HCMV-seronegative. To restrict sorting to alphabetaTCR-expressing T cells, an anti-gammadeltaTCR antibody was added in several experiments. In a handful of donors, the dominant CD3+CD56+NKG2C+ clonotypes were among the top 10 CD8+ clonotypes and accounted for roughly 1.0-7.5% of CD8+ T cells. Those dominant clonotypes were again the most abundant among CD3+CD56-NKG2C+ cells in a handful of donors, at about 25-65%. Whether the expanded NKG2C-expressing T cell clones were specific for HCMV antigens remained unclear. The eight sequenced donors were randomly selected healthy volunteers, three men and five women. HCMV serostatus was determined by detecting HCMV-specific IgG in serum with a commercial ELISA kit. Peripheral blood mononuclear cells were isolated from blood by Ficoll density gradient centrifugation. Bulk peripheral blood T-cell repertoires were additionally sequenced from unsorted PBMC for several donors. Priming for cDNA synthesis came from the TCR beta constant segment, and two successive PCR amplification steps followed. Libraries were sequenced as 2 x 150 bp reads on Illumina HiSeq 2000/2500, MiSeq or NextSeq. MIGEC handled demultiplexing of the reads and grouping by UMI, while MiTCR was used to assemble and quantify clonotypes. To remove erroneous sequences, TCR cDNA sequences were retained only when supported by two or more reads. Downstream repertoire analysis used the tcR package, and clonotypes were matched across fractions by CDR3 nucleotide sequence plus V segment. Antigen specificity was annotated against VDJdb with VDJmatch, allowing one amino acid substitution in CDR3.

This receptor was obtained from a man between 50 and 59 years old who received an inactivated influenza vaccine. Donor details come from another sample of the same person, matched by shared clones. The sequence joins TRBV29-1 to TRBJ1-2; the D segment could be TRBD1, given 5 matching bases. This material consisted of PBMCs from blood, taken on the day of vaccination. The CDR3 protein sequence reads: CSVWGGGYGYTF. In nucleotides, the sequence is TGCAGCGTTTGGGGGGGAGGGTATGGCTACACCTTC.